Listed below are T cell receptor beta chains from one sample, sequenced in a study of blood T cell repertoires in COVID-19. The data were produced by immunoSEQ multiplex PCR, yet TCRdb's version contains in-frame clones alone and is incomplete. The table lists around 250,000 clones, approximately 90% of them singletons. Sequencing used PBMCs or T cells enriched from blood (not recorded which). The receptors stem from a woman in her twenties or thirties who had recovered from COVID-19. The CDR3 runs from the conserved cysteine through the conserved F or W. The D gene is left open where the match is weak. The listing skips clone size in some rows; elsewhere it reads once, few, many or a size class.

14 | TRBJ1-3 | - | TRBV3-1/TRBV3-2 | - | TGTGCCAGCAGCCAAGACCTATTTGGAAACACCATATATTTT | CASSQDLFGNTIYF
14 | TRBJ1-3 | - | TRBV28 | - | TGTGCCAGCAGTTTATTCAGGGGCGGGAACACCATATATTTT | CASSLFRGGNTIYF
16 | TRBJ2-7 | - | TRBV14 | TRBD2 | TGTGCCAGCAGCGGGAGGGGACTAGTAGGTTCCTACGAGCAGTACTTC | CASSGRGLVGSYEQYF
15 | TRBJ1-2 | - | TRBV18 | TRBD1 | TGTGCCAGCTCACCAGGGACAGGCCAGACCGCCGGCTACACCTTC | CASSPGTGQTAGYTF
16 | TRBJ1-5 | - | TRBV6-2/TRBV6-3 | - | TGTGCCAGCAGCTCCTACAGGGTAACGAGCAATCAGCCCCAGCATTTT | CASSSYRVTSNQPQHF
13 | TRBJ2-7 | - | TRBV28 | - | TGTGCCAGCAGTATCGGACAGTCCTACGAGCAGTACTTC | CASSIGQSYEQYF
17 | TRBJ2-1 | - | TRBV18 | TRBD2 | TGTGCCAGCTCACCCCCGGGACTAGCGGGTATATACAATGAGCAGTTCTTC | CASSPPGLAGIYNEQFF
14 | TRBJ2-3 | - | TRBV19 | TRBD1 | TGTGCCAGTAGTTCCCAGACAGGGGCCTATACGCAGTATTTT | CASSSQTGAYTQYF
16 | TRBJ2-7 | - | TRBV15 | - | TGTGCCACCAGCAGAAGTCGGGTGATTCCTCCCTACGAGCAGTACTTC | CATSRSRVIPPYEQYF
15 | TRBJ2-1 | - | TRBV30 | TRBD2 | TGTGCCTGGAGTGTTGGCGGGAGCACCTACAATGAGCAGTTCTTC | CAWSVGGSTYNEQFF
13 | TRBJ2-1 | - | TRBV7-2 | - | TGTGCCAGCAGCAAGGGACTCGTCAATGAGCAGTTCTTC | CASSKGLVNEQFF
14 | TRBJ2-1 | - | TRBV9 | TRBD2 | TGTGCCAGCACTTGGGGGAGGGCCCTCGGTGAGCAGTTCTTC | CASTWGRALGEQFF
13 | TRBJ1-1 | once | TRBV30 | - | TGTGCCTGGAGTGTACAAAGGGGTACTGAAGCTTTCTTT | CAWSVQRGTEAFF
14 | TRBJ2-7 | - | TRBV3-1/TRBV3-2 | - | TGTGCCAGCAGCCAAGACAGGGGACCCTACGAGCAGTACTTC | CASSQDRGPYEQYF
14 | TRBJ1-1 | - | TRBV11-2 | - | TGTGCCAGCAGCCTCCGCAGGGCAGGTACTGAAGCTTTCTTT | CASSLRRAGTEAFF
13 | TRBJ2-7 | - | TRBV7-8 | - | TGTGCCAGCAGCTTCGGGTCGCGCTACGAGCAGTACTTC | CASSFGSRYEQYF
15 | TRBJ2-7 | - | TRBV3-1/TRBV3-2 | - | TGTGCCAGCAGCCAAGAGTATCAGACTGGCTACGAGCAGTACTTC | CASSQEYQTGYEQYF
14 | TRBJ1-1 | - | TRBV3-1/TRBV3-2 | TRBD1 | TGTGCCAGCAGCCAGGGACAGGGGCTAACTGAAGCTTTCTTT | CASSQGQGLTEAFF
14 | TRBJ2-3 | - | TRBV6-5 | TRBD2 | TGTGCCAGCAGCTGGACTAGTTCCACAGATACGCAGTATTTT | CASSWTSSTDTQYF
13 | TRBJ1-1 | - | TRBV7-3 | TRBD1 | TGTGCCAGCAGCCTAACAGGGGCCGCTGAAGCTTTCTTT | CASSLTGAAEAFF